This T cell receptor beta chain was sequenced during a study of a mutant IDH1 vaccine in newly diagnosed glioma. Study-wide background: Earlier therapy was either radiotherapy, temozolomide, or both, and most got both. Week 47 marked visit V13, whereas week 35 marked visit V12.

Generated by immunoSEQ multiplex PCR, the TCRdb table keeps only in-frame clones and is missing some. Of about 65,000 clones in the sample, roughly 79% are singletons; the top ten hold 5% to 7%. Remarks on this clone: Its antigen is still unknown.

Study-level points and caveats: Pseudoprogression appeared independent of alterations in top peripheral clonotypes.

Described time point: week 35, safety follow-up. Every vaccination contained 300 ug of the mutant IDH1 20-mer peptide and was paired with topical imiquimod. In every donor, the tumor was a new WHO grade 3 or 4 IDH1-mutant, ATRX-lost astrocytoma. Losses at the gene ends were 2 bases for V and 4 bases for J; bases not matched to a gene: 4. CDR3 length: 15 residues. The germline V gene has CDR1 LGHNA and CDR2 YSLEER. This specimen consisted of PBMCs, obtained from a glioma patient whose treatment included an IDH1 peptide vaccine. The chain couples TRBV4-3 to TRBJ2-7; TRBD2 aligns across 11 bases. The origin of this receptor is a man aged 35-49 years with glioma. The chain's CDR3 is CASSQTSGSGYEQYF. CDR3 nucleotides: TGCGCCAGCAGCCAAACTAGCGGGAGCGGATACGAGCAGTACTTC.